This entry lists 24 T cell receptor beta chains sequenced from one sample in a study of CD8 T cells in Susac syndrome (dated by TCRdb to about 2019). The library was prepared using the immunoSEQ multiplex PCR assay. RNA was extracted with the RNeasy kit and about 0.45 to 1 ug was reverse transcribed using random hexamers. TCRdb handled the public reads itself, with Q25 trimming in fastp and clone calling in MiXCR, and kept productive beta chains. Rows are unified per CDR3 protein, each entry keeping the most common DNA and genes. This sample has 100,000 to 150,000 distinct CDR3 sequences in its table, and less than 95% of those were observed once. Together, the top ten hold more than 0.095% of the sample. The sequencing input was CD4+ T cells from PBMCs. The receptors here all came from a human donor in good health.

J is TRBJ2-5 and V is TRBV2, with D possibly TRBD2 on 5 matching bases. CDR3 length equals 13 residues. Germline CDR1 SNHLY, CDR2 FYNNEI. V dropped 7 bases and J dropped 4 bases, with 13 bases sitting between them. In DNA, the CDR3 is TGTGCCAGCAAGAGGGAGTTAGGAGAGACCCAGTACTTC. Translated, it gives CASKRELGETQYF.

This clonotype was found a few times. J is TRBJ2-1 and V is TRBV28; 11 nucleotides match TRBD2. After removal of 3 bases from V and 4 bases from J, the junction contained 5 bases not matched to a gene. Germline lookup yields CDR1 MDHEN and CDR2 SYDVKM. The CDR3 spans 16 residues. CDR3: CASSLGGTSGYNEQFF. The CDR3, as DNA: TGTGCCAGCAGTTTGGGAGGGACTAGCGGTTACAATGAGCAGTTCTTC.

The CDR3 spells CASSYPESNSPLHF. The DNA of the CDR3 is TGTGCCAGCAGTTACCCGGAGAGTAATTCACCCCTCCACTTT. The chain couples TRBV6-5 to TRBJ1-6, with D unclear. This CDR3 is 14 amino acids long. The ends were cut back, 2 bases at V and 6 bases at J, with 8 bases in the middle. Germline V gene sequence: CDR1 MNHEY, CDR2 SVGAGI.

V gene TRBV27 combines with J gene TRBJ1-2; no clear D. Germline V CDR1 and CDR2: MNHEY, SMNVEV (reference sequence). CDR3 size: 14 residues. Trimming pared 7 bases from V and 2 bases from J, leaving 14 bases between. The CDR3 protein is CASTSRTGNYGYTF. The CDR3 bases are TGTGCCAGCACCTCCCGGACGGGGAACTATGGCTACACCTTC.

The J gene is TRBJ2-7, the V gene TRBV4-1; 7 nucleotides match TRBD2. Germline V gene data show CDR1 as MGHRA and CDR2 as YSYEKL. This CDR3 region has 16 residues. With 4 bases clipped from V and 6 bases from J, the junction kept 15 bases outside the gene matches. CDR3 sequence: CASSPAGTTLSAEQYF. For the CDR3, the DNA is TGCGCCAGCAGCCCAGCCGGGACTACCCTTTCGGCCGAGCAGTACTTC.

The rearrangement joins TRBV6-5 to TRBJ2-7; TRBD2 agrees at 8 bases. Germline CDR1 MNHEY, CDR2 SVGAGI. The CDR3 covers 14 residues. The J segment lost 3 bases and the V segment lost 6 bases, leaving 7 bases of the junction unmatched. The chain's CDR3 is CASRKGREGYEQYF. CDR3 nucleotide sequence: TGTGCCAGCAGAAAGGGCCGGGAGGGCTACGAGCAGTACTTC.

The rearrangement uses TRBV3-1 and TRBJ2-1; the D is unclear. CDR1 LGHDT and CDR2 YNNKEL come from the germline V gene (reference sequence). The V and J ends lost 3 bases and 12 bases respectively, with 9 bases between them. The CDR3 loop spans 11 amino acids. The CDR3 protein is CASSHARGQFF. The CDR3 DNA sequence: TGTGCCAGCAGCCACGCCCGCGGGCAGTTCTTC.

The chain is built from TRBV12-5 and TRBJ2-1, with D possibly matching TRBD2 (6 bases). CDR1 is LGHNT, CDR2 FRNRAP, per germline. Between the trimmed V and J ends, which lost 8 bases and 6 bases, there was a span of 14 bases. The CDR3 sequence is 13 residues long. The CDR3 here is CASSRDGSNEQFF. CDR3 nucleotides: TGTGCTAGTTCCCGGGACGGGAGCAATGAGCAGTTCTTC.

This rearrangement joins TRBV11-2 to TRBJ2-7; a possible D gene is TRBD1 (6 bases). This CDR3 has 13 amino acids. V was trimmed by 5 bases and J by 2 bases, leaving 10 bases between them. Germline V gene lookup returns CDR1 SGHAT and CDR2 FQNNGV. CDR3 in amino acids: CASSVRTAYEQYF. In nucleotides, the CDR3 is TGTGCCAGCAGCGTAAGGACAGCCTACGAGCAGTACTTC.

The chain uses TRBV2 and TRBJ1-3, with no clear D. Looked up from germline, CDR1 is SNHLY and CDR2 is FYNNEI. CDR3 size: 13 residues. Between the trimmed V and J ends, which lost 5 bases and 0 bases, there was a span of 5 bases. The CDR3 loop is CASSSFSGNTIYF. The CDR3 region has the DNA TGTGCCAGCAGTAGTTTCTCTGGAAACACCATATATTTT. The complete variable domain, with remaining parts taken from reference TRBV2 and TRBJ1-3, reads EPEVTQTPSHQVTQMGQEVILRCVPISNHLYFYWYRQILGQKVEFLVSFYNNEISEKSEIFDDQFSVERPDGSNFTLKIRSTKLEDSAMYFCASSSFSGNTIYFGEGSWLTVV.

The chain recombines TRBV2 with TRBJ2-1; TRBD2 agrees at 8 bases. Germline loops: CDR1 SNHLY, CDR2 FYNNEI. V was pared by 8 bases and J by 5 bases, with 11 bases of the junction left unmatched. The CDR3 runs 15 residues. Written as DNA, the CDR3 is TGTGCCAGCGCGGTTGAGCGGGAGTCCCACAATGAGCAGTTCTTC. It codes for CASAVERESHNEQFF.

The chain couples TRBV6-2 or TRBV6-3 to TRBJ1-5; D not resolved. The germline gives CDR1 MNHEY, CDR2 SVGEGT. CDR3 size: 12 residues. V was pared by 6 bases and J by 4 bases, with 7 bases between. The CDR3 nucleotides are TGTGCCAGCAGGCTGGGGAATCAGCCCCAGCATTTT. This translates into CASRLGNQPQHF.

This clonotype is a singleton in its sample. The chain recombines TRBV4-1 with TRBJ2-3; TRBD2 agrees at 12 bases. Per germline, CDR1 MGHRA and CDR2 YSYEKL. This CDR3 has 19 amino acids. Trimming cost V 1 base and J 4 bases; bases outside gene matches: 12. CDR3 DNA sequence: TGCGCCAGCAGCCAAGGGCTCCTAGCGGGAGGGCCGTTTGCAGATACGCAGTATTTT. This encodes CASSQGLLAGGPFADTQYF.

The chain has TRBV2 and TRBJ1-5, with 12 positions matching TRBD1. The ends lost 5 bases at V and 5 bases at J; junction bases unmatched: 4. The germline gives CDR1 SNHLY, CDR2 FYNNEI. The CDR3 is made up of 15 amino acids. CDR3 in amino acids: CASSWGQGAYQPQHF. CDR3 DNA sequence: TGTGCCAGCAGTTGGGGACAGGGGGCTTATCAGCCCCAGCATTTT.

This clonotype occurred a few times. The genes are TRBV10-2 and TRBJ2-7; tentatively, D is TRBD1 or TRBD2 (5 bases each). V lost 8 bases, J lost 3 bases, and 11 bases lay in between. CDR3 length: 12 residues. Germline loops: CDR1 WSHSY, CDR2 SAAADI. The CDR3 bases are TGCGCCAGCTCCCGGGACGGCTACGAGCAGTACTTC. Amino acids: CASSRDGYEQYF.

V is TRBV25-1 and J is TRBJ1-1; 7 bases are a match to TRBD1. J lost 5 bases, V lost 3 bases, and 3 bases had no gene match. The CDR3 sequence is 13 residues long. CDR1 is MGHDK and CDR2 is SYGVNS in the germline V gene. The CDR3 bases are TGTGCCAGCAGTGAGAGGGGGCGGACTGAAGCTTTCTTT. Protein sequence: CASSERGRTEAFF.

The rearrangement joins TRBV4-1 to TRBJ1-1, with D hard to call. Germline CDR1 is MGHRA and CDR2 is YSYEKL. The CDR3 is 17 amino acids. Trimming removed 1 base at V and 3 bases at J, with 18 bases between. The CDR3 bases are TGCGCCAGCAGCCAAGTGGATCTAGGCTTTGCAGACACTGAAGCTTTCTTT. Its protein product is CASSQVDLGFADTEAFF.

This chain uses TRBV6-6 with TRBJ2-2, with a weak D call TRBD1 (5 bases). The V gene lost 4 bases and the J gene lost 1 base, with 10 bases spanning the gap. Germline CDR1 and CDR2: MNHNY and SVGAGI (reference sequence). CDR3 length equals 15 residues. The CDR3 region has the DNA TGTGCCAGCAGTTCAGGGCGGCAGAACACCGGGGAGCTGTTTTTT. Amino acids: CASSSGRQNTGELFF.

The CDR3 DNA reads as TGTGCCAGCTCCCTTTATAACTATGGCTACACCTTC. This translates into CASSLYNYGYTF. V gene TRBV18 combines with J gene TRBJ1-2; D unresolved. The germline CDR1 and CDR2 sequences are KGHSH and LQKENI. The CDR3 is made up of 12 amino acids. Trimming removed 6 bases from V and 1 base from J, with 6 bases in between.

This clonotype was seen a single time. V usage is TRBV3-1 and J usage is TRBJ2-1; TRBD2 aligns across 8 bases. J was trimmed by 0 bases and V by 0 bases; bases with no gene match: 7. CDR1 is LGHDT, CDR2 YNNKEL, per germline (reference sequence). There are 18 residues in the CDR3. The CDR3, as DNA: TGTGCCAGCAGCCAAGACGCGTCGAGCGGGGGCTCCTACAATGAGCAGTTCTTC. Its translation is CASSQDASSGGSYNEQFF.

The rearrangement links TRBV6-2 or TRBV6-3 to TRBJ2-1; 16 bases agree with TRBD2. The V segment lost 6 bases and the J segment 12 bases; nucleotides outside the gene matches: 5. Germline-derived CDR1 and CDR2 are MNHEY and SVGEGT. This CDR3 has 14 amino acids. The CDR3 sequence: CASSQGLAGGRQFF. CDR3 DNA: TGTGCCAGCAGCCAGGGACTAGCGGGAGGGAGGCAGTTCTTC.

This chain joins TRBV24-1 and TRBJ2-3, with D maybe TRBD1 (6 bases). The CDR3 extends over 14 amino acids. Germline lookup yields CDR1 KGHDR and CDR2 SFDVKD. V was trimmed by 3 bases and J by 9 bases, leaving 15 bases between them. DNA of the CDR3: TGTGCCACCAGTGATCCGCAGCTGACAGGAACGCAGTATTTT. Translating gives CATSDPQLTGTQYF.

The chain has TRBV12-3 or TRBV12-4 and TRBJ1-2, with 7 nucleotides matching TRBD1. The ends lost 5 bases at V and 6 bases at J; junction bases unmatched: 12. This CDR3 is built from 15 residues. The CDR3 loop is CASSPYLVQGHGYTF. The CDR3 region has the DNA TGTGCCAGCAGTCCCTACCTGGTACAGGGGCATGGCTACACCTTC.

This rearrangement joins TRBV30 to TRBJ1-6, with TRBD1 identical over 9 bases. Germline V gene sequence: CDR1 GTSNPN, CDR2 SVGIG (reference sequence). The CDR3 has 13 amino acids. V dropped 5 bases and J dropped 8; count of bases not matched to a gene: 4. CDR3 DNA: TGTGCCTGGGGGGGACAGGGTTATTCACCCCTCCACTTT. Translating it yields CAWGGQGYSPLHF.